These 16 T cell receptor beta chains were all obtained from the same sample, sequenced in a study of T cell responses to AZD1222 COVID-19 vaccine (dated by TCRdb to 2020 to 2023). The intended sense of this specimen's time point label: about 28 days (+/-7) after the second vaccine dose. The library was produced with the immunoSEQ multiplex PCR assay. Here the immuneACCESS table is served through TCRdb, limited to in-frame sequences with V and J called. Missing clones are a known gap in these copies; in checked studies unresolved V genes cover under half, and the rest lacks a known reason. In all, the sample holds under 200,000 clones, and around 88% of those were seen once. Around 0.99% of the sample is taken by the ten largest. The sample was peripheral blood, taken 28 days after the second AZD1222 dose. Every receptor here comes from an adult who received the AZD1222 COVID-19 vaccine.

The table lists this clone with a few counts. The chain has TRBV4-1 and TRBJ1-2, with 9 bases lining up with TRBD1. The CDR3 contains 15 residues. CDR1 MGHRA and CDR2 YSYEKL come from the germline V gene. Losses at the gene ends were 3 bases for V and 4 bases for J; bases not matched to a gene: 6. CDR3 protein: CASSHQQTGGYGYTF. Here the CDR3 DNA reads TGCGCCAGCAGCCATCAGCAGACAGGGGGCTATGGCTACACCTTC.

CDR3 region: CAIRGDSEGETQYF. DNA of the CDR3: TGTGCCATCAGGGGGGATAGCGAGGGTGAGACCCAGTACTTC. The rearrangement links TRBV10-3 to TRBJ2-5; possibly TRBD1 or TRBD2 for D (5 bases each). Germline-derived CDR1 and CDR2 are ENHRY and SYGVKD. The CDR3 covers 14 residues. V dropped 6 bases and J dropped 5 bases, with 16 bases sitting between them.

This clone was counted only a few times. The chain links TRBV4-2 to TRBJ1-4, with 10 bases that match TRBD1. CDR1 is LGHNA, CDR2 YNFKEQ, per germline. V dropped 0 bases and J dropped 8; count of bases not matched to a gene: 6. The CDR3 has 16 amino acids. The CDR3 is CASSQDGTGDLEKLFF. CDR3 DNA: TGTGCCAGCAGCCAAGACGGGACAGGGGATTTAGAAAAACTGTTTTTT.

This clone was seen a single time. The CDR3, as DNA: TGTGCCAGCAGGACGGGATATAGCAATCAGCCCCAGCATTTT. It specifies CASRTGYSNQPQHF. The V and J genes are TRBV2 and TRBJ1-5; D not resolved. CDR1 is SNHLY and CDR2 is FYNNEI in the germline V gene. There are 14 residues in the CDR3. The V and J ends lost 6 bases and 0 bases respectively, with 9 bases between them.

The chain is built from TRBV14 and TRBJ2-6; 8 nucleotides match TRBD2. V lost 3 bases to trimming and J lost 0 bases; unmatched junction nucleotides: 7. The CDR3 contains 18 residues. Per germline, CDR1 SGHDN and CDR2 FVKESK. In DNA form, the CDR3 reads TGTGCCAGCAGCCATTCTCCGGGACTAGACTCTGGGGCCAACGTCCTGACTTTC. Its translation is CASSHSPGLDSGANVLTF.

CDR3 bases: TGTGCCAGCTCACCCCTCCCGCAGGGCTCATCTGGAAACACCATATATTTT. Its protein product is CASSPLPQGSSGNTIYF. The chain is built from TRBV18 and TRBJ1-3; D may be TRBD1 (5 bases). Trimming shortened V by 3 bases and J by 1 base, and 16 bases separated the two germline ends. The CDR3 spans 17 residues. Germline-derived CDR1 and CDR2 are KGHSH and LQKENI.

The rearrangement links TRBV5-1 to TRBJ2-3; D is uncertain. Germline-derived CDR1 and CDR2 are SGHRS and YFSETQ. This CDR3 region has 15 residues. Trimming took off 1 base at V and 0 bases at J, with 9 bases between the two ends. In DNA, the CDR3 is TGCGCCAGCAGCTTGTCATCTCCTAGCACAGATACGCAGTATTTT. It encodes CASSLSSPSTDTQYF.

The V call is TRBV9, the J call TRBJ2-3; unclear D gene. The CDR3 runs to 14 residues. Germline V gene sequence: CDR1 SGDLS, CDR2 YYNGEE. Trimming shortened V by 4 bases and J by 6 bases, and 15 bases separated the two germline ends. CDR3 sequence (DNA): TGTGCCAGCAGCCGGGTAGTGTTGAGTGATACGCAGTATTTT. Translating gives CASSRVVLSDTQYF.

The V and J genes are TRBV6-5 and TRBJ2-1, with 13 nucleotides matching TRBD2. After removal of 6 bases from V and 7 bases from J, the junction contained 6 bases not matched to a gene. The CDR3 sequence is 15 residues long. Germline CDR1 reads MNHEY; CDR2 reads SVGAGI. The DNA for the CDR3 is TGTGCCAGCAGACCGGGACTAGCGGGGACAAATGAGCAGTTCTTC. Encoded protein: CASRPGLAGTNEQFF.

The CDR3 here is CASSLGQGGNEQFF. CDR3 in DNA: TGCGCCAGCAGCTTGGGGCAGGGGGGCAATGAGCAGTTCTTC. The chain combines TRBV5-1 with TRBJ2-1, with D possibly matching TRBD1 (7 bases). Germline CDR1 is SGHRS and CDR2 is YFSETQ. Trimming left V 0 bases short and J 6 bases short, with 10 bases between. The CDR3 consists of 14 residues. The whole variable domain, filled in from reference TRBV5-1 and TRBJ2-1, reads KAGVTQTPRYLIKTRGQQVTLSCSPISGHRSVSWYQQTPGQGLQFLFEYFSETQRNKGNFPGRFSGRQFSNSRSEMNVSTLELGDSALYLCASSLGQGGNEQFFGPGTRLTVL.

The V gene is TRBV2, the J gene TRBJ1-1; a possible D gene is TRBD1 (6 bases). Per germline, CDR1 SNHLY and CDR2 FYNNEI. The V end was cut by 1 base, the J end by 1 base, with 10 bases between. The CDR3 runs 15 residues. The CDR3 sequence: CASSEDTGSNTEAFF. The CDR3 bases are TGTGCCAGCAGTGAAGATACAGGGTCGAACACTGAAGCTTTCTTT.

The CDR3 here is CASSLGGLAGGPDTQYF. CDR3 nucleotides: TGTGCCAGCAGCTTGGGGGGACTAGCGGGGGGCCCAGATACGCAGTATTTT. The rearrangement links TRBV5-4 to TRBJ2-3, with TRBD2 matching over 15 bases. Germline V lookup: CDR1 SGHNT, CDR2 YYREEE (reference sequence). The CDR3 is made up of 17 amino acids. With 0 bases clipped from V and 4 bases from J, the junction kept 3 bases outside the gene matches.

This sequence joins TRBV11-2 and TRBJ2-6; weak D call: TRBD1 (5 bases). CDR1 is SGHAT, CDR2 FQNNGV, per germline. CDR3 length: 17 amino acids. The germline V and J ends were trimmed by 5 bases and 3 bases, with 17 bases remaining between them. The CDR3 is CASSLRFAGRGANVLTF. The DNA of the CDR3 is TGTGCCAGCAGCCTCCGTTTTGCAGGGCGTGGGGCCAACGTCCTGACTTTC.

The CDR3 sequence is CVRSLVSAGVTLPQHF. The CDR3 DNA sequence: TGTGTCAGAAGCTTAGTTAGTGCAGGGGTCACCTTGCCCCAGCATTTT. The V gene is TRBV7-5, the J gene TRBJ1-5; TRBD1, the D gene given by the table, was not confirmed from the DNA. TRBV7-5 is termed a pseudogene. This CDR3 spans 16 amino acids.

This chain connects TRBV5-4 to TRBJ1-3; 7 nucleotides line up with TRBD1. The CDR3 runs 16 residues. Germline CDR1 is SGHNT and CDR2 is YYREEE (reference sequence). V shed 4 bases and J 0 bases; nucleotides not matched to a gene: 7. The CDR3 spells CASSGPGQISGNTIYF. In DNA, the CDR3 is TGTGCCAGCAGCGGCCCGGGACAGATCTCTGGAAACACCATATATTTT. The full variable domain, its missing parts supplied by reference TRBV5-4 and TRBJ1-3, is ETGVTQSPTHLIKTRGQQVTLRCSSQSGHNTVSWYQQALGQGPQFIFQYYREEENGRGNFPPRFSGLQFPNYSSELNVNALELDDSALYLCASSGPGQISGNTIYFGEGSWLTVV.

This clone was recorded once. The V call is TRBV18, the J call TRBJ2-7; TRBD1 matches 7 bases. V was clipped by 3 bases and J by 0 bases; unmatched bases: 8. Germline loops: CDR1 KGHSH, CDR2 LQKENI. The CDR3 has 16 amino acids. The DNA of the CDR3 is TGTGCCAGCTCACCGGGTTTCAGGGGGAGCTCCTACGAGCAGTACTTC. It yields the protein CASSPGFRGSSYEQYF.